A single sample is the source of the 26 T cell receptor beta chains below, sequenced in a study of cytomegalovirus exposure and HLA in healthy donors. The PCR made use of 60 Vbeta and 13 Jbeta primers. Measured with immunoSEQ multiplex PCR; TCRdb has only the in-frame clones, and not every one. The sample has about 97,000 clones; 81% are singletons. The sequenced material came from PBMCs. The source of these receptors is a middle-aged man in good health and CMV-seropositive.

The chain has TRBV5-1 and TRBJ2-6; D unclear. Trimming removed 4 bases from V and 10 bases from J, with 15 bases in between. CDR1 is SGHRS and CDR2 is YFSETQ in the germline V gene. The CDR3 contains 14 residues. The CDR3 DNA follows: TGCGCCAGCAGCGCCCGGGTCCCGACGAACGTCCTGACTTTC. This encodes CASSARVPTNVLTF. The variable domain in full, completed from reference TRBV5-1 and TRBJ2-6, reads KAGVTQTPRYLIKTRGQQVTLSCSPISGHRSVSWYQQTPGQGLQFLFEYFSETQRNKGNFPGRFSGRQFSNSRSEMNVSTLELGDSALYLCASSARVPTNVLTFGAGSRLTVL.

This sequence joins TRBV29-1 and TRBJ2-5; 7 bases are shared with TRBD1. Germline trimming cut 7 bases from V and 5 bases from J; bases unmatched to any gene: 7. This CDR3 is built from 12 residues. CDR1 is SQVTM, CDR2 ANQGSEA, per germline. The CDR3 reads CSGNRGFETQYF. CDR3 nucleotide sequence: TGCAGCGGTAACAGGGGTTTTGAGACCCAGTACTTC.

This chain joins TRBV15 and TRBJ2-1, with 8 bases matching TRBD2. The CDR3 totals 16 residues. Trimming at V came to 1 base and at J to 5 bases, leaving 7 bases not matched to a gene. Germline CDR1 and CDR2: LNHNV and YYDKDF (reference sequence). The DNA of the CDR3 is TGTGCCACCAGCAGAGTGCGCGGGGGGATTAACAATGAGCAGTTCTTC. Its translation is CATSRVRGGINNEQFF.

This clone came up a few times. The rearrangement joins TRBV10-1 to TRBJ2-1; TRBD1 might be the D (6 bases). The CDR3 spans 14 residues. The V and J ends lost 3 bases and 4 bases respectively, with 10 bases between them. Germline V gives CDR1 WNHNN, CDR2 SYGVQD (reference sequence). The CDR3 DNA is TGCGCCAGCAGTGACGGGACAAAATACAATGAGCAGTTCTTC. It yields the protein CASSDGTKYNEQFF.

The V call is TRBV5-4, the J call TRBJ2-3, with unresolved D. Looked up from germline, CDR1 is SGHNT and CDR2 is YYREEE (reference sequence). Deletions cut 4 bases from V and 0 bases from J, with 24 bases between. The CDR3 has 19 residues. The CDR3 DNA sequence: TGTGCCAGCAGCCTGGGGTCCTTCACATGGGTAGCTAGCACAGATACGCAGTATTTT. Translating gives CASSLGSFTWVASTDTQYF.

The chain joins TRBV6-5 to TRBJ1-6; TRBD1 agrees at 8 bases. J lost 8 bases, V lost 6 bases, and 6 bases had no gene match. The CDR3 is made up of 14 amino acids. CDR1 and CDR2 from the germline V gene are MNHEY and SVGAGI. CDR3 sequence reads: CASSSRGRDSPLHF. The CDR3 DNA reads as TGTGCCAGCAGCTCCAGGGGGCGAGATTCACCCCTCCACTTT.

V gene TRBV7-2 combines with J gene TRBJ2-1; TRBD2 is a possible D gene (6 bases). Germline V gene data show CDR1 as SGHTA and CDR2 as FQGNSA. There are 15 residues in the CDR3. Trimming took off 1 base at V and 2 bases at J, with 9 bases between the two ends. The CDR3 loop is CASSLDGSAYNEQFF. The CDR3 DNA sequence: TGTGCCAGCAGCTTAGACGGGAGTGCCTACAATGAGCAGTTCTTC.

The chain uses TRBV18 and TRBJ1-1; D perhaps matches TRBD1 (6 bases). Germline V gives CDR1 KGHSH, CDR2 LQKENI. CDR3 length: 15 amino acids. The V end was cut by 4 bases, the J end by 1 base, with 13 bases between. This CDR3 reads CASSQEGHRNTEAFF. In DNA form, the CDR3 reads TGTGCCAGCTCACAAGAGGGACATAGGAACACTGAAGCTTTCTTT.

The chain recombines TRBV4-2 with TRBJ2-3, with TRBD1 identical over 8 bases. With 0 bases clipped from V and 2 bases from J, the junction kept 7 bases outside the gene matches. This CDR3 spans 17 amino acids. The germline V gene encodes CDR1 LGHNA and CDR2 YNFKEQ. The chain's CDR3 is CASSQDRQGAPTDTQYF. CDR3 in DNA: TGTGCCAGCAGCCAAGATCGTCAGGGGGCACCCACAGATACGCAGTATTTT.

CDR3 sequence (DNA): TGCGCCAGCAGCTTCGACAGGGGGCAAGTAGCTTTCTTT. Amino acids: CASSFDRGQVAFF. V usage is TRBV5-1 and J usage is TRBJ1-1; 10 positions agree with TRBD1. J lost 10 bases, V lost 2 bases, and 5 bases had no gene match. The CDR3 loop spans 13 amino acids. The germline gives CDR1 SGHRS, CDR2 YFSETQ.

The chain has TRBV5-1 and TRBJ2-5; D gene ambiguous. V was pared by 5 bases and J by 1 base, with 9 bases between. The length of the CDR3 is 13 residues. The germline V gene has CDR1 SGHRS and CDR2 YFSETQ. CDR3: CASRQVPQETQYF. The CDR3 nucleotides read TGCGCCAGCAGACAAGTGCCCCAAGAGACCCAGTACTTC.

The chain couples TRBV11-2 to TRBJ2-3; D gene unclear. Trimming pared 6 bases from V and 2 bases from J, leaving 9 bases between. The germline V gene encodes CDR1 SGHAT and CDR2 FQNNGV. The CDR3 runs 13 residues. The CDR3: CASSLAYTDTQYF. CDR3 nucleotides: TGTGCCAGCAGTTTGGCTTACACAGATACGCAGTATTTT.

This clone was counted between two and nine times. This rearrangement joins TRBV2 to TRBJ2-1; possible D gene TRBD2, 6 bases. Trimming cost V 6 bases and J 2 bases, with 8 bases left between them. This CDR3 comprises 13 residues. Germline-derived CDR1 and CDR2 are SNHLY and FYNNEI. Here the CDR3 reads CASREGTYNEQFF. CDR3 sequence (DNA): TGTGCCAGCAGGGAGGGGACCTACAATGAGCAGTTCTTC. The entire variable domain, with the rest obtained from reference TRBV2 and TRBJ2-1, is as follows: EPEVTQTPSHQVTQMGQEVILRCVPISNHLYFYWYRQILGQKVEFLVSFYNNEISEKSEIFDDQFSVERPDGSNFTLKIRSTKLEDSAMYFCASREGTYNEQFFGPGTRLTVL.

This clone has only a few counts. V is TRBV6-5 and J is TRBJ1-2, with D unclear. The CDR3 is made up of 14 amino acids. V lost 2 bases and J 0 bases, leaving 7 bases between the germline ends. The germline V gene has CDR1 MNHEY and CDR2 SVGAGI. CDR3 DNA sequence: TGTGCCAGCAGTTACATTAGCACTAACTATGGCTACACCTTC. Its protein product is CASSYISTNYGYTF.

The J gene is TRBJ2-6, the V gene TRBV10-3; 9 nucleotides align to TRBD1. The CDR3 contains 19 residues. J lost 2 bases, V lost 3 bases, and 11 bases had no gene match. The germline V gene encodes CDR1 ENHRY and CDR2 SYGVKD. CDR3 nucleotides: TGTGCCATCAGTGATACGCCGGGACAGGGAACTCCTGGGGCCAACGTCCTGACTTTC. Translated, it gives CAISDTPGQGTPGANVLTF.

The table lists this clone with a count of one. The rearrangement joins TRBV5-1 to TRBJ2-2, with no clear D. This CDR3 has 13 amino acids. The V end lost 3 bases, the J end lost 1 base, and 4 bases lay between the germline ends. Germline V gene data show CDR1 as SGHRS and CDR2 as YFSETQ. CDR3 sequence (DNA): TGCGCCAGCAGCTCGGGGAACACCGGGGAGCTGTTTTTT. Its translation is CASSSGNTGELFF. Filled out from reference TRBV5-1 and TRBJ2-2, the complete variable domain reads KAGVTQTPRYLIKTRGQQVTLSCSPISGHRSVSWYQQTPGQGLQFLFEYFSETQRNKGNFPGRFSGRQFSNSRSEMNVSTLELGDSALYLCASSSGNTGELFFGEGSRLTVL.

CDR3 nucleotide sequence: TGTGCCAGCTCACCAGCAGGGAATCAGCCCCAGCATTTT. Its translation: CASSPAGNQPQHF. The genes are TRBV18 and TRBJ1-5; maybe TRBD1 (5 bases). V was cut by 2 bases and J by 4 bases, with 6 bases left in between. Germline CDR1 and CDR2: KGHSH and LQKENI. The CDR3 is 13 amino acids.

The chain has TRBV5-4 and TRBJ2-3; TRBD2 matches at 7 bases. Trimming took 3 bases from V and 2 from J; bases not matched to a gene: 6. CDR1 is SGHNT, CDR2 YYREEE, per germline (reference sequence). The length of the CDR3 is 15 residues. This chain's CDR3 is CASSSGGGNTDTQYF. The CDR3 DNA reads as TGTGCCAGCAGCTCGGGGGGTGGGAACACAGATACGCAGTATTTT.

The chain employs TRBV18 and TRBJ1-5; D is unclear. The length of the CDR3 is 13 residues. Looked up from germline, CDR1 is KGHSH and CDR2 is LQKENI. V was trimmed by 3 bases and J by 5 bases, leaving 8 bases between them. CDR3 sequence: CASSPDLYQPQHF. CDR3 bases: TGTGCCAGCTCACCGGACTTATATCAGCCCCAGCATTTT.

The chain links TRBV18 to TRBJ1-2; unclear D gene. From germline, CDR1 is KGHSH and CDR2 LQKENI. V was trimmed by 5 bases and J by 4 bases, leaving 11 bases between them. CDR3 length equals 13 residues. The CDR3 is CASSSFRGYGYTF. Here the CDR3 DNA reads TGTGCCAGCTCATCCTTCCGGGGCTATGGCTACACCTTC.

CDR3 DNA sequence: TGTGCCAGCAGTTACTCGCGAGATCAGCCCCAGCATTTT. It codes for CASSYSRDQPQHF. This sequence joins TRBV6-5 and TRBJ1-5; D remains unclear. CDR3 size: 13 residues. V gave up 0 bases and J gave up 5 bases, with 5 bases separating them. From germline, CDR1 is MNHEY and CDR2 SVGAGI.

This chain links TRBV5-1 with TRBJ2-7, with 9 nucleotides matching TRBD1. The J segment lost 1 base and the V segment lost 4 bases, leaving 6 bases of the junction unmatched. Germline CDR1 is SGHRS and CDR2 is YFSETQ. The CDR3 is 15 residues long. CDR3: CASSPGQGRSYEQYF. The CDR3 DNA reads TGCGCCAGCAGCCCGGGACAGGGTCGATCCTACGAGCAGTACTTC.

This clone was picked up one time. The chain couples TRBV2 to TRBJ1-6; the D gene is possibly TRBD1 (5 bases). The germline gives CDR1 SNHLY, CDR2 FYNNEI. There are 15 residues in the CDR3. V dropped 4 bases and J dropped 6 bases, with 13 bases sitting between them. CDR3 sequence reads: CASSGGGFGNSPLHF. DNA of the CDR3: TGTGCCAGCAGTGGCGGGGGGTTTGGTAATTCACCCCTCCACTTT.

This clone is a singleton in its sample. This sequence joins TRBV30 and TRBJ2-7; TRBD2 might be the D (5 bases). Germline V gene data show CDR1 as GTSNPN and CDR2 as SVGIG (reference sequence). CDR3 length equals 13 residues. The ends were cut back, 2 bases at V and 4 bases at J, with 12 bases in the middle. CDR3 in amino acids: CAWSKDLWYEQYF. The CDR3 bases are TGTGCCTGGAGTAAGGACTTATGGTACGAGCAGTACTTC.

The genes are TRBV27 and TRBJ1-5; 7 bases match TRBD1. The V segment lost 5 bases and the J segment 2 bases; nucleotides outside the gene matches: 3. Germline V lookup: CDR1 MNHEY, CDR2 SMNVEV (reference sequence). CDR3 length equals 14 residues. CDR3 protein: CASSPGQGNQPQHF. CDR3 nucleotide sequence: TGTGCCAGCAGTCCCGGACAGGGCAATCAGCCCCAGCATTTT.

The V gene is TRBV27, the J gene TRBJ2-7, with unresolved D. The CDR3 extends over 16 amino acids. Per germline, CDR1 MNHEY and CDR2 SMNVEV (reference sequence). The V gene lost 0 bases and the J gene lost 1 base, with 13 bases spanning the gap. CDR3 amino acids: CASSLSGYRKSYEQYF. The DNA of the CDR3 is TGTGCCAGCAGTTTATCCGGGTACCGGAAATCCTACGAGCAGTACTTC.